This T cell receptor beta chain was captured in a study of shared clonotypes between healthy human individuals. Naive CD45RA+ and memory CD45RA-negative subsets were split from CD4+ cells. This CDR3 has 16 amino acids. V dropped 7 bases and J dropped 0; count of bases not matched to a gene: 8. Germline V CDR1 and CDR2: MDHEN, SYDVKM. Broader study findings: Clonotype sharing among donors was thought likely to change with sequencing depth.

Data came from immunoSEQ multiplex PCR; TCRdb stores just in-frame clones and leaves some out. The sample includes around 1.5 million clones, approximately 98% of them seen just once. A note on this clone: The antigen is undetermined.

V usage is TRBV28 and J usage is TRBJ1-5, with 8 bases matching TRBD1. The sequencing sample was made of naive CD4+ T cells sorted from blood. Indicated subset: CD45RA+ positively selected. The sequence was obtained from a man aged 25-45 years in good health. The CDR3 nucleotides read TGTGCCAGCATGAGGACAGGGTTCTATAGCAATCAGCCCCAGCATTTT. This sequence encodes CASMRTGFYSNQPQHF.